The 19 T cell receptor beta chains in this list originate from one sample, sequenced in a study of control samples from healthy donors and cancer patients (dated by TCRdb to about 2020). To prepare the library, the immunoSEQ multiplex PCR assay was applied. TCRdb took over this immuneACCESS table, retaining in-frame rearrangements with V and J assigned. Such tables are incomplete; in checked studies, under half of the missing clones stem from an unresolved V gene, and the remainder is unexplained. The sample contains roughly 63,000 clones, around 90% of them found a single time. In total, the top ten clones hold around 6% of the sample. The specimen sequenced was PBMCs. The receptors were sampled from a man aged 55 to 70 with colorectal cancer.

This chain connects TRBV28 to TRBJ2-2, with D possibly TRBD2 on 5 matching bases. The V gene lost 2 bases and the J gene lost 6 bases, with 16 bases spanning the gap. Per the germline V gene, CDR1 is MDHEN and CDR2 is SYDVKM. The CDR3 covers 16 residues. In nucleotides, the CDR3 is TGTGCCAGCAGTTTAGGTGGGCCGGGGTCAGCCGGGGAGCTGTTTTTT. Its translation is CASSLGGPGSAGELFF.

The chain has TRBV4-2 and TRBJ1-5; D is possibly TRBD1 (6 bases). CDR3 length: 16 residues. V lost 4 bases and J 1 base, leaving 14 bases between the germline ends. The germline V gene encodes CDR1 LGHNA and CDR2 YNFKEQ. CDR3 coding DNA: TGTGCCAGCAGCCGGAACAGGGACGGGAGCAATCAGCCCCAGCATTTT. It specifies CASSRNRDGSNQPQHF.

The chain carries TRBV19 and TRBJ1-5; possible D gene TRBD1, 6 bases. Germline CDR1 is LNHDA and CDR2 is SQIVND (reference sequence). Deletions cut 6 bases from V and 0 bases from J, with 15 bases between. The CDR3 spans 16 residues. The CDR3 DNA follows: TGTGCCAGTAGGAAACAGGGAGGCCGTAGCAATCAGCCCCAGCATTTT. Its translation is CASRKQGGRSNQPQHF.

The V gene is TRBV30, the J gene TRBJ1-4; 9 positions agree with TRBD1. CDR3 size: 14 residues. After removal of 3 bases from V and 8 bases from J, the junction contained 7 bases not matched to a gene. CDR1 is GTSNPN and CDR2 is SVGIG in the germline V gene (reference sequence). CDR3 amino acids: CAWRDRGSGEKLFF. CDR3 nucleotides: TGTGCCTGGAGAGACAGGGGGTCTGGAGAAAAACTGTTTTTT.

V and J are TRBV15 and TRBJ2-7; TRBD1 is a possible D gene (5 bases). CDR1 is LNHNV, CDR2 YYDKDF, per germline (reference sequence). There are 13 residues in the CDR3. Trimming removed 1 base from V and 4 bases from J, with 8 bases in between. The CDR3 sequence: CATSRAYRYEQYF. CDR3 nucleotide sequence: TGTGCCACCAGCAGAGCCTACAGGTACGAGCAGTACTTC.

V and J are TRBV9 and TRBJ1-2; 8 bases agree with TRBD1. CDR1 is SGDLS and CDR2 is YYNGEE in the germline V gene. After removal of 4 bases from V and 4 bases from J, the junction contained 6 bases not matched to a gene. The CDR3 is 14 amino acids. CDR3 amino acids: CASSRQTGAYGYTF. The CDR3 nucleotides read TGTGCCAGCAGCAGACAGACAGGGGCCTATGGCTACACCTTC.

This clone was seen a few times. This chain connects TRBV6-2 or TRBV6-3 to TRBJ2-7, with 8 nucleotides matching TRBD2. The CDR3 consists of 14 residues. The V and J ends lost 5 bases and 2 bases, in that order; junction bases with no gene match: 5. CDR1 is MNHEY and CDR2 is SVGEGT in the germline V gene. CDR3 in DNA: TGTGCCAGCAGTCCGACTAGCGCGACCTACGAGCAGTACTTC. This encodes CASSPTSATYEQYF.

This rearrangement joins TRBV2 to TRBJ2-6; 9 bases match TRBD1. This CDR3 has 16 amino acids. The V and J ends lost 7 bases and 2 bases, in that order; junction bases with no gene match: 6. Germline V gene lookup returns CDR1 SNHLY and CDR2 FYNNEI. The CDR3 loop reads CASTLGTGTGANVLTF. In DNA, the CDR3 is TGTGCCAGCACGCTCGGGACAGGGACTGGGGCCAACGTCCTGACTTTC.

J is TRBJ2-7 and V is TRBV9; 12 bases align to TRBD1. CDR3 length equals 16 residues. In germline, CDR1 is SGDLS, CDR2 YYNGEE. The V segment lost 0 bases and the J segment 5 bases; nucleotides outside the gene matches: 6. The CDR3 DNA is TGTGCCAGCAGCGTAGTGGGGACAGGGGGCAAGAACGAGCAGTACTTC. Amino acids: CASSVVGTGGKNEQYF.

This rearrangement joins TRBV6-6 to TRBJ2-1; TRBD2 matches 8 bases. The germline V gene has CDR1 MNHNY and CDR2 SVGAGI (reference sequence). The length of the CDR3 is 13 residues. Unmatched junction bases numbered 7, after V lost 5 bases and J lost 10 bases. The CDR3 DNA follows: TGTGCCAGCAGTGTAACTAGCGGCTTCGAGCAGTTCTTC. It encodes CASSVTSGFEQFF.

This clone is a singleton in its sample. Other nucleotide sequences from this sample produce the same CDR3. The genes are TRBV6-5 and TRBJ1-5, with D maybe TRBD1 (5 bases). The CDR3 sequence is 14 residues long. V lost 3 bases to trimming and J lost 2 bases, with 8 bases between them. Germline CDR1 is MNHEY and CDR2 is SVGAGI. CDR3 loop: CASSYARGNQPQHF. In nucleotides, the CDR3 is TGTGCCAGCAGTTATGCCAGGGGCAATCAGCCCCAGCATTTT.

The CDR3 loop reads CASSLNRNTEAFF. The CDR3 DNA is TGTGCCAGCAGCTTAAACAGGAACACTGAAGCTTTCTTT. The genes are TRBV7-3 and TRBJ1-1; no reliable D call. The CDR3 contains 13 residues. V was pared by 1 base and J by 1 base, with 4 bases between. CDR1 and CDR2 from the germline V gene are SGHTA and FQGTGA.

CDR3 residues: CASSVGEGEAFF. As DNA, the CDR3 is TGTGCCAGCAGCGTAGGGGAGGGTGAAGCTTTCTTT. V usage is TRBV9 and J usage is TRBJ1-1; D remains unclear. Germline CDR1 is SGDLS and CDR2 is YYNGEE. CDR3 length: 12 amino acids. V shed 0 bases and J shed 7 bases, with 7 bases lying between them.

The chain uses TRBV5-1 and TRBJ2-7; 7 nucleotides line up with TRBD1. CDR1 is SGHRS and CDR2 is YFSETQ in the germline V gene. This CDR3 is built from 17 residues. V lost 4 bases and J lost 2; bases outside the gene matches: 15. CDR3 sequence reads: CASSPQVRDSFAYEQYF. The DNA of the CDR3 is TGCGCCAGCAGCCCGCAAGTACGGGACAGCTTTGCCTACGAGCAGTACTTC. Full variable domain (outside the CDR3, taken from reference TRBV5-1 and TRBJ2-7): KAGVTQTPRYLIKTRGQQVTLSCSPISGHRSVSWYQQTPGQGLQFLFEYFSETQRNKGNFPGRFSGRQFSNSRSEMNVSTLELGDSALYLCASSPQVRDSFAYEQYFGPGTRLTVT.

The chain couples TRBV27 to TRBJ2-3; D unclear. Germline V gene sequence: CDR1 MNHEY, CDR2 SMNVEV (reference sequence). Trimming took off 6 bases at V and 4 bases at J, with 17 bases between the two ends. The CDR3 extends over 15 amino acids. The CDR3 spells CASSPVLSGADTQYF. The CDR3 coding sequence is TGTGCCAGCAGCCCCGTTTTGTCAGGAGCAGATACGCAGTATTTT.

V and J are TRBV5-1 and TRBJ2-1, with 8 nucleotides matching TRBD2. V lost 3 bases to trimming and J lost 2 bases; unmatched junction nucleotides: 4. The CDR3 length is 15 residues. Germline values: CDR1 SGHRS, CDR2 YFSETQ. The CDR3 here is CASSSLSGAYNEQFF. DNA for the CDR3: TGCGCCAGCAGCTCTCTTAGCGGGGCCTACAATGAGCAGTTCTTC.

The chain uses TRBV7-2 and TRBJ2-1, with TRBD2 matching over 7 bases. The germline V gene has CDR1 SGHTA and CDR2 FQGNSA. The trim removed 6 bases at V and 0 bases at J, leaving 5 bases unmatched. CDR3 size: 15 residues. This CDR3 reads CASRRSGGSYNEQFF. CDR3 coding DNA: TGTGCCAGCAGGAGGTCGGGGGGCTCCTACAATGAGCAGTTCTTC.

In its sample, this clone was seen a few times. The chain carries TRBV9 and TRBJ2-3; D is ambiguous. The CDR3 contains 15 residues. Trimming shortened V by 3 bases and J by 0 bases, and 11 bases separated the two germline ends. Germline assignment: CDR1 SGDLS and CDR2 YYNGEE. In DNA, the CDR3 is TGTGCCAGCAGCGGCTACACCCTTAGCACAGATACGCAGTATTTT. It encodes CASSGYTLSTDTQYF.

This clone showed up just once. The CDR3 reads CASRLQGNYGYTF. The CDR3 region has the DNA TGTGCCAGCAGACTGCAGGGAAACTATGGCTACACCTTC. This sequence joins TRBV28 and TRBJ1-2; TRBD1 might be the D (5 bases). Germline V gene data show CDR1 as MDHEN and CDR2 as SYDVKM. V was trimmed by 6 bases and J by 2 bases, leaving 10 bases between them. The CDR3 has 13 amino acids.